This TCR beta chain was retrieved from a study of CD4 T cells in relation to SARS-CoV-2 and coronaviruses. The overall study: The negative reference was HIV-1 Nef peptide pool or peptide-free culture.

The repertoire was sequenced with immunoSEQ multiplex PCR; TCRdb's copy has only in-frame clones and lacks some. The profile covers around 15,000 clones, with around 76% appearing a single time and about 33% taken by the ten largest. The germline V gene has CDR1 SEHNR and CDR2 FQNEAQ (reference sequence). The CDR3 loop spans 16 amino acids. V lost 2 bases, J lost 1 base, and 14 bases lay in between. With respect to this clone: The antigen remains undetermined.

Unexposed donor CD4+ T cells date from about 2011-2018, before the COVID-19 pandemic. Isolation of CD4+ T cells took place after roughly nine days in culture. Unexposed-donor CD4+ T cells were probed with SARS-CoV-2 S/N and four cold-coronavirus spikes, cells permitting. This sequence originates from a human donor in good health. Sequences were obtained from CD4+ T cells from PBMCs, cultured in vitro. The chain has TRBV7-9 and TRBJ1-1, with D possibly matching TRBD1 (5 bases). CDR3 sequence (DNA): TGTGCCAGCAGCTTATTCGGGGCAGAGACGAACACTGAAGCTTTCTTT. Translated, it gives CASSLFGAETNTEAFF.